This TCR beta chain was found in a study of OX40 agonist ivuxolimab in advanced cancers. The CDR3 loop spans 14 amino acids. V gave up 7 bases and J gave up 6 bases, with 18 bases separating them. CDR1 and CDR2 (germline): MNHNY, SVGAGI (reference sequence). Data came from immunoSEQ multiplex PCR; TCRdb stores just in-frame clones and leaves some out. Here the sample spans some 38,000 clones, approximately 90% being singletons. This specimen was CD4+ or CD8+ T cells sorted from blood, taken in a trial of the OX40 agonist ivuxolimab. The clonotype originates from an adult with an advanced solid tumor such as melanoma, head and neck, liver or kidney cancer. The rearrangement uses TRBV6-6 and TRBJ1-2, with a weak D call TRBD1 (6 bases). The CDR3 sequence is CASTLTGTVDGYTF. As DNA, the CDR3 is TGTGCCAGCACTCTAACAGGGACCGTGGATGGCTACACCTTC.